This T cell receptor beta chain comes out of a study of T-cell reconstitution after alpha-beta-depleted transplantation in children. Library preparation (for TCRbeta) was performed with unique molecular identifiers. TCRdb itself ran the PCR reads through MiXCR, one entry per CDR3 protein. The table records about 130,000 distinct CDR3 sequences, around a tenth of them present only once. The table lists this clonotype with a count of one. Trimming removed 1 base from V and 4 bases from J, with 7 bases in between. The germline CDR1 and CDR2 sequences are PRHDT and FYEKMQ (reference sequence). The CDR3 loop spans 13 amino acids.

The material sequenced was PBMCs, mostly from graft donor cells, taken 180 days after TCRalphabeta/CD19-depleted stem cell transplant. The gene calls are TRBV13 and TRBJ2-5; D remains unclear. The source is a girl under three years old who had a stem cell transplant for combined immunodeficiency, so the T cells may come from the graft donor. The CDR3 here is CASSLVGPETQYF. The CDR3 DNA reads TGTGCCAGCAGCTTAGTTGGTCCAGAGACCCAGTACTTC.